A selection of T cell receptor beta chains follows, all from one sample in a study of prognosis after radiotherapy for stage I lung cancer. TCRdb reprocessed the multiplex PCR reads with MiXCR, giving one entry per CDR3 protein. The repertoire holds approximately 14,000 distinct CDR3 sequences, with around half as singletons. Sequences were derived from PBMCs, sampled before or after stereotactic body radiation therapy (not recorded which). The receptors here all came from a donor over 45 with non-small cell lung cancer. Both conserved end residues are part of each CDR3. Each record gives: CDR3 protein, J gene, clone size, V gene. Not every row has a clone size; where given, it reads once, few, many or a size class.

CASSFDVSLYGYTF | TRBJ1-2 | . | TRBV5-1
CASSLRLAGGLNTGELFF | TRBJ2-2 | . | TRBV7-9
CASSQARGQPRHF | TRBJ1-5 | . | TRBV6-2/TRBV6-3
CASSPAWTGNSTDTQYF | TRBJ2-3 | . | TRBV6-2/TRBV6-3
CSVVTGGFSNQPQHF | TRBJ1-5 | many | TRBV20-1
CAILQDPTYEQYF | TRBJ2-7 | . | TRBV6-1
CASSLRAEAFF | TRBJ1-1 | . | TRBV11-3
CAISESRGLGYTF | TRBJ1-2 | many | TRBV10-3
CASRTIRGRYNEHSF | TRBJ2-1 | . | TRBV6-2/TRBV6-3
CASSSNPGTVNTGELFF | TRBJ2-2 | once | TRBV5-1
CASSQPGGQPQHF | TRBJ1-5 | many | TRBV4-2
CASSTAGGTKNIQYF | TRBJ2-4 | . | TRBV7-3
CASSLLGDPASPLHF | TRBJ1-6 | medium-sized | TRBV28
CAISDTGTGFTGELFF | TRBJ2-2 | many | TRBV10-3
CASLGSERNSPLHF | TRBJ1-6 | many | TRBV2
CASSEGGGWGRSYEQYF | TRBJ2-7 | many | TRBV2
CASSLVGDTQYF | TRBJ2-3 | many | TRBV3-1
CASSQGQGYQETQYF | TRBJ2-5 | many | TRBV4-1
CASSLYQGAGTDTQYF | TRBJ2-3 | medium-sized | TRBV5-1
CARTGLAGKKTGELFF | TRBJ2-2 | . | TRBV2
CASGDISSGANVLTF | TRBJ2-6 | many | TRBV6-1
CSAEGQGQSSYEQYF | TRBJ2-7 | . | TRBV20-1
CSARDPPGLSYEQYF | TRBJ2-7 | . | TRBV20-1
CASSQIAGGENTGELFF | TRBJ2-2 | once | TRBV3-1
CASSLLPQRGGLDEQFF | TRBJ2-1 | many | TRBV4-1
CASSFSSVFSYEQYF | TRBJ2-7 | . | TRBV6-5
CASGKGGRSNTIYF | TRBJ1-3 | . | TRBV6-1
CSAEDRVFYGYTF | TRBJ1-2 | . | TRBV20-1
CASSLGGQYNEQFF | TRBJ2-1 | medium-sized | TRBV11-2
CAWMGHRNSPLHF | TRBJ1-6 | medium-sized | TRBV30
CASSPGQGISEAFF | TRBJ1-1 | few | TRBV6-1
CASSSGSLNEQFF | TRBJ2-1 | many | TRBV5-1
CAWRASDRGNQPQHF | TRBJ1-5 | many | TRBV30
CASSATPWGGDNEQFF | TRBJ2-1 | many | TRBV4-1
CASSLGIGQYSYGYTF | TRBJ1-2 | . | TRBV7-2
CASSASSGIDEQYF | TRBJ2-7 | many | TRBV9
CSASTSTDTQYF | TRBJ2-3 | many | TRBV20-1
CASSLWGSWELFF | TRBJ2-2 | . | TRBV12-3/TRBV12-4
CASSLGRGAGVETQYF | TRBJ2-5 | . | TRBV7-2
CASSLRVTGRPTDTQYF | TRBJ2-3 | many | TRBV18